This T cell receptor beta chain was found in a study of T cell clones after liver transplantation. Whole-study context: A pre-transplant mixed lymphocyte reaction with TCRbeta sequencing defined graft-donor-reactive clones followed in post-transplant blood. Until 12-24 months post-transplant, subjects got standard immunosuppression and no induction. Whole-study results and caveats: Compared with third party-reactive sequences, donor-reactive ones declined more, independent of withdrawal success. These preliminary findings come from unstandardized post-transplant sampling times.

The V end lost 5 bases, the J end lost 0 bases, and 14 bases lay between the germline ends. The CDR3 is 16 residues long. The V gene's germline CDR1 is SGHVS and CDR2 FQNEAQ. Generated by immunoSEQ multiplex PCR, the TCRdb table keeps only in-frame clones and is missing some. The table includes about 50,000 clones, approximately 71% detected once. This clone was observed a few times. Its antigen is not known. Material: CD4+ T cells from blood, obtained 52 to 60 months after liver transplant. The receptor's source is a human patient who received a liver transplant. The T cells may partly be graft donor cells. The chain is built from TRBV7-8 and TRBJ1-3, with D perhaps TRBD1 (5 bases). DNA for the CDR3: TGTGCCAGCAGCCTAATGGGACGGGACTCTGGAAACACCATATATTTT. This codes for CASSLMGRDSGNTIYF.